These 24 T cell receptor beta chains came from one sample sequenced in a study of spatial heterogeneity in lung cancer. Study results and caveats: Counts of expanded intratumoral alpha and beta TCRs tracked tumor mutation counts.

Their antigen targets remain unknown. TCRdb redid the calling of the 5' RACE reads with MiXCR, one entry per CDR3 protein. The sample contains around 100,000 distinct CDR3 sequences, roughly 4.5% of which appear only once. Sample time point: sample taken at primary tumor resection. Sequencing was performed on lung tumor tissue, taken at surgery. The receptors shown here come from a male donor with early-stage non-small cell lung cancer.

In its sample, this clonotype was seen a few times. The chain carries TRBV5-4 and TRBJ2-1; TRBD1 is a possible D gene (6 bases). In germline, CDR1 is SGHNT, CDR2 YYREEE (reference sequence). The length of the CDR3 is 14 residues. Trimming pared 3 bases from V and 10 bases from J, leaving 17 bases between. CDR3 sequence (DNA): TGTGCCAGCAGCTCAGGGGCCGGGGTAGGGGAGCAGTTCTTC. It is translated as CASSSGAGVGEQFF.

The chain employs TRBV10-3 and TRBJ1-2; possible D gene TRBD1, 5 bases. With 4 bases removed from V and 6 bases from J, the gap between germline ends came to 6 bases. Germline V gene lookup returns CDR1 ENHRY and CDR2 SYGVKD. The CDR3 runs 11 residues. As DNA, the CDR3 is TGTGCCATCAGTGTACAGGATGGCTACACCTTC. Translation: CAISVQDGYTF.

Only a few counts were recorded for this clonotype. The V and J genes are TRBV6-5 and TRBJ2-7; 13 nucleotides align to TRBD2. Germline assignment: CDR1 MNHEY and CDR2 SVGAGI. The junction had 9 bases not matched to a gene; V was cut back by 6 bases and J by 7 bases. The CDR3 has 15 residues. The CDR3 here is CASRNRTSGSGEQYF. CDR3 DNA: TGTGCCAGCAGGAACCGGACTAGCGGGAGTGGTGAGCAGTACTTC.

This clonotype was detected ten times or more. The V call is TRBV24-1, the J call TRBJ2-2; the match to TRBD2 covers 11 bases. The CDR3 extends over 19 amino acids. The junction had 12 bases not matched to a gene; V was cut back by 4 bases and J by 3 bases. Germline loops: CDR1 KGHDR, CDR2 SFDVKD. The CDR3, as DNA: TGTGCCACCAGTGAGCCTAGACTAGCGGGAACGAGCGACACCGGGGAGCTGTTTTTT. Protein: CATSEPRLAGTSDTGELFF.

In its sample, this clonotype was seen many times. J is TRBJ2-3 and V is TRBV6-6; tentatively, D is TRBD2 (6 bases). The V end lost 0 bases, the J end lost 6 bases, and 13 bases lay between the germline ends. This CDR3 has 15 amino acids. Germline-derived CDR1 and CDR2 are MNHNY and SVGAGI (reference sequence). The CDR3 bases are TGTGCCAGCAGTTACTCGGACAACGGAGGGGATACGCAGTATTTT. It translates to CASSYSDNGGDTQYF.

The V call is TRBV28, the J call TRBJ2-3, with 11 bases lining up with TRBD2. The CDR3 extends over 16 amino acids. In germline, CDR1 is MDHEN, CDR2 SYDVKM. The trim removed 5 bases at V and 6 bases at J, leaving 10 bases unmatched. The CDR3 DNA follows: TGTGCCAGCAGTGCGACGGCTAGCGGGGGGCGGGATACGCAGTATTTT. Translation gives CASSATASGGRDTQYF.

Ten or more counts support this clonotype. The chain carries TRBV5-6 and TRBJ1-1; no firm D call. Per the germline V gene, CDR1 is SGHDT and CDR2 is YYEEEE. There are 14 residues in the CDR3. Trimming shortened V by 1 base and J by 1 base, and 8 bases separated the two germline ends. This CDR3 is CASSLIFGNTEAFF. The CDR3 region has the DNA TGTGCCAGCAGCTTGATCTTCGGGAACACTGAAGCTTTCTTT.

This clonotype was counted ten times or more. V and J are TRBV20-1 and TRBJ1-5; D may be TRBD1 (6 bases). Per the germline V gene, CDR1 is DFQATT and CDR2 is SNEGSKA (reference sequence). CDR3 size: 13 residues. Trimming removed 5 bases from V and 3 bases from J, with 11 bases in between. CDR3 protein: CSAYGQPNQPQHF. Here the CDR3 DNA reads TGCAGTGCTTATGGACAGCCCAATCAGCCCCAGCATTTT.

This clonotype turned up a few times. The CDR3 DNA reads TGTGCCAGCAGCCGCCCGTTAGCGGAGAGGAATGAGCAGTTCTTC. Its translation: CASSRPLAERNEQFF. The chain recombines TRBV12-3 or TRBV12-4 with TRBJ2-1; D may be TRBD2 (6 bases). CDR3 length: 15 amino acids. V lost 6 bases and J 7 bases, leaving 19 bases between the germline ends.

This clonotype was recorded many times. This chain joins TRBV12-3 or TRBV12-4 and TRBJ1-6; D not resolved. V lost 1 base and J 10 bases, leaving 8 bases between the germline ends. This CDR3 region has 13 residues. The CDR3 spells CASSLGGGSPLHF. The CDR3 region has the DNA TGTGCCAGCAGTTTAGGGGGTGGCTCACCCCTCCACTTT.

At least ten counts were recorded for this clonotype. The chain couples TRBV20-1 to TRBJ2-3; D possibly matches TRBD1 or TRBD2 (5 bases each). Germline V gene sequence: CDR1 DFQATT, CDR2 SNEGSKA (reference sequence). Trimming cost V 6 bases and J 2 bases, with 15 bases left between them. The CDR3 has 14 residues. Here the CDR3 DNA reads TGCAGTGCCCCTAGTAGAGGGGTCACAGATACGCAGTATTTT. Translated: CSAPSRGVTDTQYF.

The CDR3 DNA reads TGTGCCAGCAGCCCAGGCGGGAGTAGGTACACCGGGGAGCTGTTTTTT. This codes for CASSPGGSRYTGELFF. This sequence joins TRBV3-1 and TRBJ2-2, with TRBD2 matching over 7 bases. Germline V gives CDR1 LGHDT, CDR2 YNNKEL (reference sequence). This CDR3 is 16 amino acids long. Trimming removed 4 bases from V and 3 bases from J; junction bases left unmatched: 8.

As DNA, the CDR3 is TGTGCCACTCGGGACAGGGAGCTCTGGGGGGAGCTGTTTTTT. Amino acids: CATRDRELWGELFF. V usage is TRBV6-5 and J usage is TRBJ2-2; 9 bases fit TRBD1. Germline CDR1 is MNHEY and CDR2 is SVGAGI. The CDR3 length is 14 residues. V shed 10 bases and J 8 bases; nucleotides not matched to a gene: 11.

J is TRBJ2-5 and V is TRBV12-3 or TRBV12-4, with D possibly matching TRBD1 (6 bases). V lost 4 bases to trimming and J lost 0 bases, with 12 bases between them. The CDR3 sequence is 15 residues long. The CDR3 region has the DNA TGTGCCAGCAGTTCGAGAGACAGGTACCAAGAGACCCAGTACTTC. Translating it yields CASSSRDRYQETQYF.

The CDR3 loop is CASSLGQTYTEAFF. The CDR3 DNA is TGCGCCAGCAGCTTGGGACAGACCTACACTGAAGCTTTCTTT. The rearrangement uses TRBV5-1 and TRBJ1-1, with a weak D call TRBD1 (5 bases). From germline, CDR1 is SGHRS and CDR2 YFSETQ. The V gene lost 0 bases and the J gene lost 3 bases, with 9 bases spanning the gap. This CDR3 spans 14 amino acids.

The chain has TRBV6-6 and TRBJ1-6; 7 bases are shared with TRBD1. The CDR3 consists of 15 residues. Germline values: CDR1 MNHNY, CDR2 SVGAGI (reference sequence). Trimming took 7 bases from V and 9 from J; bases not matched to a gene: 12. The CDR3 DNA is TGTGCCAGCATTAAAGGGGACAGCGGCGGTTCACCCCTCCACTTT. The encoded protein is CASIKGDSGGSPLHF.

The sample holds many counts of this clonotype. The chain combines TRBV7-3 with TRBJ2-7; 11 bases align to TRBD2. The ends lost 2 bases at V and 7 bases at J; junction bases unmatched: 7. This CDR3 has 15 residues. The germline V gene has CDR1 SGHTA and CDR2 FQGTGA. The CDR3 reads CASSLQPSGRKEQYF. CDR3 sequence (DNA): TGTGCCAGCAGCTTACAGCCTAGCGGGAGGAAGGAGCAGTACTTC. Using reference TRBV7-3 and TRBJ2-7 for the parts outside the CDR3, the full variable domain is GAGVSQTPSNKVTEKGKYVELRCDPISGHTALYWYRQSLGQGPEFLIYFQGTGAADDSGLPNDRFFAVRPEGSVSTLKIQRTERGDSAVYLCASSLQPSGRKEQYFGPGTRLTVT.

This clonotype was detected many times. This chain links TRBV5-1 with TRBJ1-1, with a weak D call TRBD1 (5 bases). From germline, CDR1 is SGHRS and CDR2 YFSETQ. This CDR3 spans 14 amino acids. V gave up 2 bases and J gave up 1 base, with 9 bases separating them. The CDR3 region has the DNA TGCGCCAGCAGCTTCCTGACAGCGAACACTGAAGCTTTCTTT. As protein: CASSFLTANTEAFF.

V is TRBV20-1 and J is TRBJ1-1; D gene unclear. Trimming pared 3 bases from V and 5 bases from J, leaving 7 bases between. The CDR3 sequence is 11 residues long. Germline V gene sequence: CDR1 DFQATT, CDR2 SNEGSKA (reference sequence). In nucleotides, the CDR3 is TGCAGTGCTAGCCCCGAAACTGAAGCTTTCTTT. It translates to CSASPETEAFF.

This clonotype was observed at least ten times. J is TRBJ2-1 and V is TRBV20-1, with 11 bases matching TRBD2. The J segment lost 10 bases and the V segment lost 1 base, leaving 6 bases of the junction unmatched. Germline CDR1 reads DFQATT; CDR2 reads SNEGSKA (reference sequence). There are 14 residues in the CDR3. The CDR3 sequence: CSARVASGGWEQFF. The CDR3 nucleotides read TGCAGTGCTAGAGTGGCTAGCGGGGGGTGGGAGCAGTTCTTC.

Ten or more counts support this clonotype. The chain links TRBV12-5 to TRBJ2-3; no clear D. CDR3 length: 13 amino acids. Per germline, CDR1 LGHNT and CDR2 FRNRAP. The V end lost 3 bases, the J end lost 3 bases, and 7 bases lay between the germline ends. The DNA for the CDR3 is TGTGCTAGTGGTTTAGAGGCGACAGATACGCAGTATTTT. The encoded protein is CASGLEATDTQYF.

In its sample, this clonotype was seen a few times. The chain joins TRBV28 to TRBJ2-2; a weak D match, TRBD1 (6 bases). Trimming shortened V by 6 bases and J by 1 base, and 12 bases separated the two germline ends. The germline CDR1 and CDR2 sequences are MDHEN and SYDVKM. The length of the CDR3 is 15 residues. CDR3 in DNA: TGTGCCAGCAGCCCGCCGGGACAGAACACCGGGGAGCTGTTTTTT. It specifies CASSPPGQNTGELFF.

The table lists this clonotype with many counts. The rearrangement uses TRBV28 and TRBJ2-1; D remains unclear. Germline CDR1 and CDR2: MDHEN and SYDVKM. This CDR3 has 14 amino acids. With 6 bases removed from V and 7 bases from J, the gap between germline ends came to 16 bases. CDR3 protein: CASSPRKGRNEQFF. The CDR3 DNA reads as TGTGCCAGCAGCCCCAGAAAGGGTCGGAATGAGCAGTTCTTC.

This clonotype was detected ten times or more. The chain links TRBV3-1 to TRBJ2-1, with a tentative D call TRBD1 (5 bases). V lost 4 bases, J lost 10 bases, and 17 bases lay in between. Germline lookup yields CDR1 LGHDT and CDR2 YNNKEL (reference sequence). CDR3 length: 14 residues. The CDR3 sequence is CASSLLGAQMEQFF. The DNA of the CDR3 is TGTGCCAGCAGCCTCCTAGGGGCGCAGATGGAGCAGTTCTTC.